Each of the 21 T cell receptor beta chains below was sequenced from the same sample in a study of shared T cell receptors in the human thymus. Libraries were prepared by immunoSEQ multiplex PCR; TCRdb keeps only in-frame clonotypes and omits some of them. The sample records roughly 700,000 clones, roughly 90% being singletons. These data are also associated with another study on human thymus T cells.

The sequenced sample was thymocytes. Receptors were obtained from a boy younger than two with a congenital heart defect.

This clone was observed a few times. The rearrangement joins TRBV6-5 to TRBJ2-1; 8 nucleotides line up with TRBD1. V was pared by 0 bases and J by 7 bases, with 5 bases of the junction left unmatched. CDR1 and CDR2 from the germline V gene are MNHEY and SVGAGI. This CDR3 is 15 amino acids long. In DNA, the CDR3 is TGTGCCAGCAGTTACTCGAAACAGGGGGAGAATGAGCAGTTCTTC. It encodes CASSYSKQGENEQFF.

V usage is TRBV7-9 and J usage is TRBJ2-1; 11 nucleotides match TRBD2. CDR1 and CDR2 from the germline V gene are SEHNR and FQNEAQ (reference sequence). V was pared by 5 bases and J by 10 bases, with 10 bases of the junction left unmatched. The CDR3 contains 15 residues. CDR3 coding DNA: TGTGCCAGCAGCCTCTTAGCGGGAGGGGGTAGCGAGCAGTTCTTC. This sequence encodes CASSLLAGGGSEQFF.

The chain combines TRBV9 with TRBJ1-5; 7 bases are a match to TRBD1. The germline CDR1 and CDR2 sequences are SGDLS and YYNGEE. With 5 bases clipped from V and 0 bases from J, the junction kept 11 bases outside the gene matches. CDR3 size: 17 residues. This CDR3 reads CASSADRPKYSNQPQHF. CDR3 nucleotide sequence: TGTGCCAGCAGTGCGGACAGGCCTAAGTATAGCAATCAGCCCCAGCATTTT.

This clone was seen a handful of times. The rearrangement uses TRBV19 and TRBJ2-6; 8 bases agree with TRBD1. Unmatched junction bases numbered 9, after V lost 7 bases and J lost 1 base. The CDR3 extends over 17 amino acids. Germline V gene data show CDR1 as LNHDA and CDR2 as SQIVND (reference sequence). This CDR3 is CASMTGTGGSGANVLTF. In DNA, the CDR3 is TGTGCCAGTATGACCGGGACAGGTGGTTCTGGGGCCAACGTCCTGACTTTC.

The chain joins TRBV27 to TRBJ2-7; the match to TRBD2 covers 13 bases. The CDR3 is made up of 16 amino acids. V trimming: 1 base; J trimming: 6 bases; junction bases outside the gene matches: 6. Germline V gene data show CDR1 as MNHEY and CDR2 as SMNVEV (reference sequence). DNA for the CDR3: TGTGCCAGCAGTTTATTGATAGGGACTAGCGGGACCGAGCAGTACTTC. This sequence encodes CASSLLIGTSGTEQYF.

This rearrangement joins TRBV5-4 to TRBJ2-7, with 8 bases identical to TRBD1. The germline V gene has CDR1 SGHNT and CDR2 YYREEE (reference sequence). This CDR3 region has 13 residues. J gave up 5 bases and V 4 bases, and 5 bases lay outside the gene matches. CDR3 bases: TGTGCCAGCAGCGGGACAGGAAGCGACGAGCAGTACTTC. This encodes CASSGTGSDEQYF. Full variable domain (remainder filled in from reference TRBV5-4 and TRBJ2-7): ETGVTQSPTHLIKTRGQQVTLRCSSQSGHNTVSWYQQALGQGPQFIFQYYREEENGRGNFPPRFSGLQFPNYSSELNVNALELDDSALYLCASSGTGSDEQYFGPGTRLTVT.

J is TRBJ1-5 and V is TRBV4-2; 7 bases match TRBD1. CDR1 and CDR2 (germline): LGHNA, YNFKEQ. The CDR3 is made up of 17 amino acids. V lost 0 bases to trimming and J lost 6 bases; unmatched junction nucleotides: 11. CDR3 sequence (DNA): TGTGCCAGCAGCCAAGATCGGGCAACAGGGGCGACTCAGCCCCAGCATTTT. As protein: CASSQDRATGATQPQHF.

V is TRBV10-2 and J is TRBJ2-7; TRBD1 matches 10 bases. CDR1 WSHSY and CDR2 SAAADI come from the germline V gene. The CDR3 is made up of 15 amino acids. After removal of 3 bases from V and 2 bases from J, the junction contained 4 bases not matched to a gene. The CDR3 loop reads CASSERGQGTYEQYF. The CDR3 bases are TGCGCCAGCAGTGAAAGGGGACAGGGGACCTACGAGCAGTACTTC.

The chain's CDR3 is CASSQGGDQETQYF. The CDR3 DNA reads as TGTGCCAGCAGCCAAGGGGGGGACCAAGAGACCCAGTACTTC. V and J are TRBV4-2 and TRBJ2-5; tentatively, D is TRBD2 (6 bases). In germline, CDR1 is LGHNA, CDR2 YNFKEQ. The CDR3 is 14 residues long. Trimming pared 1 base from V and 0 bases from J, leaving 6 bases between.

V gene TRBV15 combines with J gene TRBJ2-1, with a possible D match to TRBD1 (5 bases). In germline, CDR1 is LNHNV, CDR2 YYDKDF (reference sequence). Trimming shortened V by 1 base and J by 5 bases, and 18 bases separated the two germline ends. This CDR3 contains 17 residues. For the CDR3, the DNA is TGTGCCACCAGCAGAGGCCCCCCGACCTTAGGGGACAATGAGCAGTTCTTC. Encoded protein: CATSRGPPTLGDNEQFF. The complete variable domain, with remaining parts taken from reference TRBV15 and TRBJ2-1, reads DAMVIQNPRYQVTQFGKPVTLSCSQTLNHNVMYWYQQKSSQAPKLLFHYYDKDFNNEADTPDNFQSRRPNTSFCFLDIRSPGLGDTAMYLCATSRGPPTLGDNEQFFGPGTRLTVL.

In this sample, this clone turned up a few times. This sample includes further DNA sequences coding for the same CDR3. The CDR3 is CASSPTSGGYNEQFF. DNA of the CDR3: TGTGCCAGCAGCCCCACTAGCGGGGGATACAATGAGCAGTTCTTC. V gene TRBV7-2 combines with J gene TRBJ2-1; 11 positions match TRBD2. CDR3 size: 15 residues. The germline V gene encodes CDR1 SGHTA and CDR2 FQGNSA. After removal of 5 bases from V and 4 bases from J, the junction contained 4 bases not matched to a gene.

CDR3 amino acids: CASSIQGTSGSTDTQYF. CDR3 nucleotide sequence: TGTGCCAGCAGTATACAGGGGACTAGCGGTAGCACAGATACGCAGTATTTT. The rearrangement uses TRBV7-3 and TRBJ2-3, with 11 bases fitting TRBD2. This CDR3 spans 17 amino acids. From germline, CDR1 is SGHTA and CDR2 FQGTGA. The trim removed 6 bases at V and 0 bases at J, leaving 8 bases unmatched.

This clone was picked up a small number of times. V and J are TRBV28 and TRBJ2-1; TRBD2 agrees at 14 bases. Trimming cost V 5 bases and J 6 bases; bases outside gene matches: 6. The CDR3 is made up of 16 amino acids. Germline assignment: CDR1 MDHEN and CDR2 SYDVKM. CDR3 region: CASSPGLAGARNEQFF. The CDR3 DNA is TGTGCCAGCAGTCCGGGACTAGCGGGAGCTCGCAATGAGCAGTTCTTC.

This chain connects TRBV4-2 to TRBJ1-1, with D possibly matching TRBD1 (5 bases). The V gene's germline CDR1 is LGHNA and CDR2 YNFKEQ. The CDR3 runs to 15 residues. Deletions cut 0 bases from V and 3 bases from J, with 11 bases between. The CDR3 nucleotides read TGTGCCAGCAGCCAAGAAAGAGCCAGGGACACTGAAGCTTTCTTT. This encodes CASSQERARDTEAFF.

The V and J genes are TRBV2 and TRBJ2-5; D is possibly TRBD1 (7 bases). The J call is doubtful: the DNA matches TRBJ2-7 better. This CDR3 contains 13 residues. Germline lookup yields CDR1 SNHLY and CDR2 FYNNEI. The CDR3 nucleotides are TGTGCCAGCAGGCGGACAGGAGGGAACGAGCAGTACTTC. Protein: CASRRTGGNEQYF.

The rearrangement links TRBV14 to TRBJ2-7, with D perhaps matching TRBD1 (6 bases). CDR1 and CDR2 from the germline V gene are SGHDN and FVKESK. This CDR3 contains 14 residues. V was shortened by 6 bases and J by 3 bases, with 15 bases between the two germline ends. This CDR3 reads CASRKVGTYYEQYF. The CDR3 nucleotides read TGTGCCAGCAGGAAGGTCGGGACATACTACGAGCAGTACTTC. Looking up the rest from reference TRBV14 and TRBJ2-7 gives the full variable domain: EAGVTQFPSHSVIEKGQTVTLRCDPISGHDNLYWYRRVMGKEIKFLLHFVKESKQDESGMPNNRFLAERTGGTYSTLKVQPAELEDSGVYFCASRKVGTYYEQYFGPGTRLTVT.

This sequence joins TRBV15 and TRBJ2-1, with 14 nucleotides matching TRBD2. Germline CDR1 is LNHNV and CDR2 is YYDKDF (reference sequence). There are 18 residues in the CDR3. V gave up 1 base and J gave up 1 base; unmatched junction bases: 3. The CDR3 DNA reads as TGTGCCACCAGCAGAGGACTAGCGGGAGGGCCTTCCTACAATGAGCAGTTCTTC. Translated: CATSRGLAGGPSYNEQFF.

The CDR3 region has the DNA TGTGCCAGCAGTCCATCGGCCCCGGGAGGTTCCTCTGGGGCCAACGTCCTGACTTTC. Residues: CASSPSAPGGSSGANVLTF. The chain employs TRBV27 and TRBJ2-6; the match to TRBD2 covers 7 bases. The V gene end was trimmed by 5 bases and the J gene end by 0 bases; junction bases not matched to a gene: 13. The CDR3 consists of 19 residues. Germline V CDR1 and CDR2: MNHEY, SMNVEV (reference sequence).

V is TRBV10-3 and J is TRBJ2-7; 7 bases match TRBD2. V lost 5 bases to trimming and J lost 2 bases; unmatched junction nucleotides: 9. CDR1 ENHRY and CDR2 SYGVKD come from the germline V gene. CDR3 size: 15 residues. Here the CDR3 reads CAISPVTSVPYEQYF. CDR3 DNA: TGTGCCATCAGTCCCGTCACTAGCGTGCCCTACGAGCAGTACTTC.

The chain couples TRBV27 to TRBJ1-2; 8 bases agree with TRBD1. This CDR3 is built from 19 residues. V lost 2 bases, J lost 4 bases, and 18 bases stayed unmatched. Germline V gene data show CDR1 as MNHEY and CDR2 as SMNVEV (reference sequence). The CDR3 spells CASSLRVGPGGGSIYGYTF. For the CDR3, the DNA is TGTGCCAGCAGTTTAAGGGTGGGGCCAGGGGGCGGTAGTATCTATGGCTACACCTTC.

The chain has TRBV11-2 and TRBJ1-1; no reliable D call. Trimming left V 3 bases short and J 4 bases short, with 9 bases between. Germline CDR1 SGHAT, CDR2 FQNNGV. This CDR3 is 13 amino acids long. CDR3 amino acids: CASSLNSSTEAFF. The CDR3 nucleotides are TGTGCCAGCAGCTTGAACAGCTCCACTGAAGCTTTCTTT.